This entry lists 20 T cell receptor beta chains sequenced from one sample in a study of T cell repertoires in ileal Crohn's disease. The method was immunoSEQ multiplex PCR; TCRdb's version includes in-frame clones alone and lacks a portion of them. The sample shows tens of thousands of clones, 80% to 85% of them seen only once. Sequences were obtained from ileal tissue. These receptors were taken from an adult with Crohn's disease.

The chain joins TRBV5-1 to TRBJ2-3; D is ambiguous. This CDR3 spans 16 amino acids. Germline CDR1 reads SGHRS; CDR2 reads YFSETQ. The ends were cut back, 2 bases at V and 1 base at J, with 14 bases in the middle. The CDR3 nucleotides read TGCGCCAGCAGCTTTTCTGATCCGAGTGGCACAGATACGCAGTATTTT. It specifies CASSFSDPSGTDTQYF.

J is TRBJ1-1 and V is TRBV20-1; D gene uncertain. The CDR3 loop spans 10 amino acids. Germline CDR1 reads DFQATT; CDR2 reads SNEGSKA (reference sequence). Trimming pared 3 bases from V and 7 bases from J, leaving 6 bases between. As DNA, the CDR3 is TGCAGTGCTAGGTACGGTGAAGCTTTCTTT. Translated: CSARYGEAFF.

The rearrangement uses TRBV5-6 and TRBJ2-3; D is perhaps TRBD2 (5 bases). The germline V gene encodes CDR1 SGHDT and CDR2 YYEEEE. Trimming took 4 bases from V and 3 from J, leaving 6 bases between them. The CDR3 spans 12 residues. The CDR3 is CASSRGTDTQYF. The CDR3 DNA reads TGTGCCAGCAGCCGAGGGACAGATACGCAGTATTTT. The full variable domain, its missing parts supplied by reference TRBV5-6 and TRBJ2-3, is DAGVTQSPTHLIKTRGQQVTLRCSPKSGHDTVSWYQQALGQGPQFIFQYYEEEERQRGNFPDRFSGHQFPNYSSELNVNALLLGDSALYLCASSRGTDTQYFGPGTRLTVL.

CDR3 in DNA: TGTGCCAGTAGTATACGCGGGACAGGGGGGACCTACGAGCAGTACTTC. It codes for CASSIRGTGGTYEQYF. The genes are TRBV19 and TRBJ2-7, with 11 nucleotides matching TRBD1. V trimming: 2 bases; J trimming: 2 bases; junction bases outside the gene matches: 5. The CDR3 extends over 16 amino acids. The germline V gene has CDR1 LNHDA and CDR2 SQIVND (reference sequence). Together with reference TRBV19 and TRBJ2-7, the CDR3 gives the full variable domain: DGGITQSPKYLFRKEGQNVTLSCEQNLNHDAMYWYRQDPGQGLRLIYYSQIVNDFQKGDIAEGYSVSREKKESFPLTVTSAQKNPTAFYLCASSIRGTGGTYEQYFGPGTRLTVT.

This clone was counted only a few times. The chain has TRBV9 and TRBJ2-1, with TRBD1 matching 8 bases. The CDR3 has 15 amino acids. V dropped 0 bases and J dropped 5; count of bases not matched to a gene: 4. From germline, CDR1 is SGDLS and CDR2 YYNGEE. In DNA form, the CDR3 reads TGTGCCAGCAGCGTAGGGCAGGGGGCGGACAATGAGCAGTTCTTC. Its translation: CASSVGQGADNEQFF. Complete variable domain (other parts from reference TRBV9 and TRBJ2-1): DSGVTQTPKHLITATGQRVTLRCSPRSGDLSVYWYQQSLDQGLQFLIQYYNGEERAKGNILERFSAQQFPDLHSELNLSSLELGDSALYFCASSVGQGADNEQFFGPGTRLTVL.

This chain joins TRBV9 and TRBJ2-2; 12 bases are a match to TRBD1. With 2 bases clipped from V and 3 bases from J, the junction kept 14 bases outside the gene matches. This CDR3 spans 20 amino acids. Germline V lookup: CDR1 SGDLS, CDR2 YYNGEE. The CDR3 protein is CASSVPTEGDRGRDTGELFF. CDR3 sequence (DNA): TGTGCCAGCAGCGTTCCGACGGAGGGGGACAGGGGGCGAGACACCGGGGAGCTGTTTTTT.

The V and J genes are TRBV6-4 and TRBJ1-1, with a weak D call TRBD1 (5 bases). This CDR3 spans 14 amino acids. The ends were cut back, 6 bases at V and 5 bases at J, with 16 bases in the middle. CDR1 is MRHNA and CDR2 is SNTAGT in the germline V gene. CDR3 in DNA: TGTGCCAGCAGGTACCTACGGGGGGGGACTGAAGCTTTCTTT. Its protein product is CASRYLRGGTEAFF.

The chain employs TRBV5-1 and TRBJ1-4, with D perhaps TRBD1 (5 bases). Germline assignment: CDR1 SGHRS and CDR2 YFSETQ. Between the trimmed V and J ends, which lost 5 bases and 5 bases, there was a span of 13 bases. This CDR3 comprises 14 residues. The CDR3 sequence is CASSSGQGNEKLFF. CDR3 DNA: TGCGCCAGCAGTTCTGGGCAGGGAAATGAAAAACTGTTTTTT. Drawing the rest from reference TRBV5-1 and TRBJ1-4, the complete variable domain is KAGVTQTPRYLIKTRGQQVTLSCSPISGHRSVSWYQQTPGQGLQFLFEYFSETQRNKGNFPGRFSGRQFSNSRSEMNVSTLELGDSALYLCASSSGQGNEKLFFGSGTQLSVL.

The chain uses TRBV6-5 and TRBJ1-5; 8 positions agree with TRBD1. Losses at the gene ends were 8 bases for V and 2 bases for J; bases not matched to a gene: 5. The germline V gene encodes CDR1 MNHEY and CDR2 SVGAGI. The CDR3 spans 14 residues. The CDR3 DNA reads as TGTGCCAGCGGAACGGACAGGGGCAATCAGCCCCAGCATTTT. Its protein is CASGTDRGNQPQHF.

This clone was detected only once. The chain is built from TRBV7-9 and TRBJ1-1; D might be TRBD1 (5 bases). V was pared by 1 base and J by 7 bases, with 10 bases between. Germline V gene lookup returns CDR1 SEHNR and CDR2 FQNEAQ (reference sequence). The CDR3 length is 13 residues. The CDR3 region has the DNA TGTGCCAGCAGCTTAGGGGGGGGGTTTGAAGCTTTCTTT. This encodes CASSLGGGFEAFF.

In its sample, this clone was seen once. V is TRBV6-5 and J is TRBJ1-4; no firm D call. With 0 bases removed from V and 7 bases from J, the gap between germline ends came to 12 bases. Germline-derived CDR1 and CDR2 are MNHEY and SVGAGI. The CDR3 contains 15 residues. The CDR3 here is CASSYSPGKSEKLFF. The CDR3 DNA reads as TGTGCCAGCAGTTACTCGCCAGGAAAATCTGAAAAACTGTTTTTT.

J is TRBJ2-1 and V is TRBV5-1; TRBD1 agrees at 7 bases. The CDR3 extends over 12 amino acids. J gave up 6 bases and V 3 bases, and 0 bases lay outside the gene matches. Germline CDR1 SGHRS, CDR2 YFSETQ. CDR3 sequence (DNA): TGCGCCAGCAGCTGGGACAGCAATGAGCAGTTCTTC. It is translated as CASSWDSNEQFF. The whole variable domain, filled in from reference TRBV5-1 and TRBJ2-1, reads KAGVTQTPRYLIKTRGQQVTLSCSPISGHRSVSWYQQTPGQGLQFLFEYFSETQRNKGNFPGRFSGRQFSNSRSEMNVSTLELGDSALYLCASSWDSNEQFFGPGTRLTVL.

The chain couples TRBV5-8 to TRBJ1-6, with TRBD1 matching 9 bases. CDR3 length equals 14 residues. With 4 bases clipped from V and 10 bases from J, the junction kept 6 bases outside the gene matches. Germline V lookup: CDR1 SGHTS, CDR2 YDEGEE. The CDR3 region is CASSARDRESPLHF. The CDR3 DNA follows: TGTGCCAGCAGCGCCCGGGACAGGGAATCACCCCTCCACTTT.

The chain recombines TRBV27 with TRBJ1-6, with TRBD1 matching 10 bases. This CDR3 is 16 amino acids long. V lost 6 bases to trimming and J lost 5 bases; unmatched junction nucleotides: 7. CDR1 MNHEY and CDR2 SMNVEV come from the germline V gene (reference sequence). The CDR3 DNA follows: TGTGCCAGCAGATCCGACGGGACAGGGGATAATTCACCCCTCCACTTT. It specifies CASRSDGTGDNSPLHF.

The chain recombines TRBV6-6 with TRBJ1-1; 9 nucleotides align to TRBD1. The length of the CDR3 is 14 residues. Germline V gene data show CDR1 as MNHNY and CDR2 as SVGAGI (reference sequence). V was clipped by 2 bases and J by 11 bases; unmatched bases: 9. CDR3 sequence: CASSYPTGQGNAFF. The CDR3 nucleotides read TGTGCCAGCAGTTACCCTACAGGACAGGGGAACGCTTTCTTT.

This sequence joins TRBV6-6 and TRBJ1-2, with 8 bases aligning to TRBD1. CDR3 length equals 16 residues. Germline CDR1 is MNHNY and CDR2 is SVGAGI (reference sequence). V trimming: 5 bases; J trimming: 6 bases; junction bases outside the gene matches: 14. CDR3 amino acids: CASSSQGASLSDGYTF. The CDR3, as DNA: TGTGCCAGCAGTAGTCAGGGGGCGAGCCTATCGGATGGCTACACCTTC.

This clone appeared a few times. The chain combines TRBV9 with TRBJ1-4; 10 nucleotides agree with TRBD1. This CDR3 spans 15 amino acids. Germline values: CDR1 SGDLS, CDR2 YYNGEE. Trimming at V came to 3 bases and at J to 8 bases, leaving 7 bases not matched to a gene. In DNA, the CDR3 is TGTGCCAGCAGCGCTAGACAGGGGGCAGGCGAAAAACTGTTTTTT. Translated: CASSARQGAGEKLFF.

The rearrangement joins TRBV2 to TRBJ2-2; maybe TRBD1 (6 bases). CDR1 SNHLY and CDR2 FYNNEI come from the germline V gene. V lost 5 bases and J 6 bases, leaving 19 bases between the germline ends. CDR3 length: 16 amino acids. CDR3 loop: CASSSRGNLEAGELFF. CDR3 in DNA: TGTGCCAGCAGTTCCAGGGGTAACCTGGAGGCCGGGGAGCTGTTTTTT.

This chain links TRBV5-8 with TRBJ1-5, with a possible D match to TRBD1 (6 bases). Germline V gene lookup returns CDR1 SGHTS and CDR2 YDEGEE. V was trimmed by 5 bases and J by 5 bases, leaving 20 bases between them. The CDR3 covers 16 residues. The CDR3 sequence: CASSLGGWGQDQPQHF. In DNA, the CDR3 is TGTGCCAGCAGTCTCGGAGGATGGGGGCAGGATCAGCCCCAGCATTTT. Together with reference TRBV5-8 and TRBJ1-5, the CDR3 gives the full variable domain: EAGVTQSPTHLIKTRGQQATLRCSPISGHTSVYWYQQALGLGLQFLLWYDEGEERNRGNFPPRFSGRQFPNYSSELNVNALELEDSALYLCASSLGGWGQDQPQHFGDGTRLSIL.

The rearrangement links TRBV29-1 to TRBJ2-5; D may be TRBD1 (6 bases). The CDR3 runs 23 residues. V was cut by 8 bases and J by 2 bases, with 45 bases left in between. Germline V gene sequence: CDR1 SQVTM, CDR2 ANQGSEA. CDR3: CSISPQHTGVPNLRGSLQETQYF. The CDR3 DNA is TGCAGCATCTCCCCGCAGCATACGGGTGTCCCGAACCTCAGGGGATCTTTGCAAGAGACCCAGTACTTC.